Included here is one T cell receptor (beta chain) sequence, with context. The specificity of this receptor is unknown. Base qualities are missing; no much larger clone stands one base away. The library was obtained by the immunoSEQ multiplex PCR assay. For the multiplex PCR, a mixture combining 60 forward primers for TCR Vbeta segments and 13 reverse primers for TCR Jbeta segments was used. The CDR3 region of rearranged TCR beta genes was amplified from genomic DNA with a multiplex PCR assay. The amplified TCR beta libraries were sequenced on the Illumina HiSeq System as 87-base-pair reads. From the authors' description of their analysis: A later analysis tallied around 80 million unique TCR beta chains across the 640 or so repertoires, and about 12 million of those chains were shared by two or more donors. A nearest-neighbor algorithm error-corrected the raw reads and collapsed the reads into unique sequences, merging closely related sequences to remove PCR and sequencing errors. To assign V, D and J gene segments, CDR3 sequences were aligned to IMGT reference sequences. For a sequence to be retained, a match of at least six nucleotides was required to both a V gene segment and a J gene segment. A rearrangement counted as productive if the CDR3 had no stop codons and remained in frame with V and J, and every other rearrangement counted as non-productive. CDR3 was defined by IMGT convention, running from the second conserved V-encoded cysteine to the conserved J-encoded phenylalanine. The earlier analysis of 500 to 750 of the donors excluded any sequence lacking an unambiguous match to a single V gene segment. In an earlier analysis of almost 600 of the donors, a V segment was called functional when productive rearrangements were above 56.7%, and segregating when the standard deviation between donors exceeded 5%. To diagnose cytomegalovirus status from the catalog of TCR beta chain sequences, a statistical classification framework was built. In a later analysis, V and J genes were assigned by comparing TCR nucleotide sequences against IMGT/GENE-DB human TR gene sequences. The TCRdist pipeline was used in a later analysis to assign CDR3 sequences and most-parsimonious VDJ recombination scenarios. In a later analysis, every TCR beta chain was defined by the combination of its CDR3 amino acid sequence and its V-gene family, and reads without a unique V-gene family were dropped. In a later analysis, a few hundred highly shared, low-generation-probability nucleotide sequences were removed to address suspected cross-contamination and a sequencing artifact. For each public chain, a later analysis derived a clonal expansion index from normalized ranks of inferred template counts within each repertoire. In a later analysis, generation probabilities were computed using a VDJ recombination model fitted to out-of-frame rearrangements, and the results were checked against IGoR. Hypergeometric tests were used in a later analysis to score TCR-TCR, TCR-HLA and TCR-CMV co-occurrence, with a repertoire-size bias correction applied to the TCR pairs. In a later analysis, false discovery rates were estimated by permuting HLA or CMV assignments 20 times. In a later analysis, co-occurring TCRs were grouped using DBSCAN, with TCRdist sequence similarity added in when clustering inside HLA-allele-positive subsets. Repertoires with fewer than 30,000 or more than 120,000 public chains, plus five repertoires with anomalous nucleotide sharing, were excluded from co-occurrence clustering. TCRdb provides this immuneACCESS table in a form limited to in-frame rearrangements. Some clones are lacking; in checked studies, under half of them reflect an unresolved V gene, and why the rest are absent is not known. V and J calls and clone size come straight from that table; D and trimming were deduced from the DNA. The sample includes 120,000 or so clones, with around 80% observed a single time. Of the sample, 11% is held by the ten largest clones.

This specimen belongs to a study of cytomegalovirus exposure and HLA in healthy donors (dated by TCRdb to about 2017). For the wider study: An earlier analysis of some 600 of the donors reported roughly 300 Gb of sequence data and 117 million unique TCR beta sequences obtained from around 180 million T cells. An early release covering approximately 600 HLA-typed donors comprised 300 to 350 gigabases of sequencing data and around 86 million unique TCR sequences. The genetic ancestry cluster associated with self-reported Caucasian donors included 81% of the roughly 400 genotyped donors. The study aimed to test whether signatures of past pathogen exposure could be identified by cataloging public T cell receptors. The T cell repertoires of around 730 subjects were profiled by immunosequencing and related to cytomegalovirus serostatus. A separate validation cohort of 100 to 150 different subjects was used in addition to the 666-subject first cohort. The study combined high-throughput TCR immunosequencing, statistical association of individual TCRs with disease status, and machine learning to predict cytomegalovirus infection status. A later analysis re-analyzed previously published TCR beta repertoires from 550 to 700 donors and added high-resolution HLA genotyping to study TCR occurrence patterns. Rather than using new phenotypic data, the later analysis identified candidate immune exposures from TCR beta sequences and from how often those sequences occurred across donors. An earlier analysis of some 500 of the donors used high-throughput TCR beta sequencing to judge whether each TCR beta V gene segment behaved as functional or pseudogenic. Donor age, sex, ethnicity and CMV serostatus were compiled together with the repertoire data. A later genetic analysis took genome-wide SNP genotypes for about 60% of the roughly 670 donors and used that subset as a discovery cohort. Every discovery cohort repertoire had been produced on one sequencing platform. Class I and class II HLA loci were covered by the typing at four-digit resolution. Typing coverage varied by locus: about 620-630 donors for A, B, C, DRB1 and DQB1; roughly 560 for DQA1; approximately 570 for DPA1; roughly 450 for DPB1. Roughly 5 DR-DQ haplotypes were handled as single units for association and clustering, since linkage in the cohort was strong. Among 398 genotyped donors of the cohort, an average of approximately 240,000 unique TCR beta nucleotide sequences was sequenced per donor, of which 15% to 20% were non-productive. General conclusions and limits of the study: The classifier was reported to diagnose cytomegalovirus status with high specificity and sensitivity in both the original and validation cohorts. In a later analysis, HLA-associated TCR beta chains showed more clonal expansion and lower generation probabilities than non-associated chains that were equally common. For the cohort, immune exposure information was limited to CMV serostatus. Correlated functional status among segregating V segments might reflect linkage disequilibrium, but an unknown experimental factor could not be ruled out. A later analysis found that TCR association rates varied across HLA loci, with DRB1 alleles showing the most associated TCRs and HLA-C alleles the fewest. In this cohort, only TCR beta chains were sequenced, and detectable features were limited by the absence of alpha or paired-chain data. Most CMV-associated TCR beta chains appeared to be HLA-restricted in a later analysis, and the HLA associations seemed to be driven largely by CMV exposure. In the study, approximately 160 TCR beta chains were listed as associated with cytomegalovirus. Seventeen rarely observed V segments, including chromosome 9 orphons, were excluded from the earlier analysis of about 500 of the donors because counts were too low. Assigning TCR associations to individual alleles was difficult when HLA alleles, especially DR and DQ, strongly co-occurred. A group of highly shared sequence variants was considered likely to be a technical artifact of the sequencing pipeline. It was suggested by the authors that the approach could potentially be generalized to other disease states and immunological phenotypes. According to a later analysis, parvovirus B19, influenza, CMV and Epstein-Barr virus appeared linked to several top co-occurrence clusters. A further reported finding was that TCR beta sequences accurately predicted the HLA-A and HLA-B alleles for most subjects in the first cohort. A later analysis associated 16,951 TCR beta sequences with specific HLA alleles at a false discovery rate of 0.05. Three of the identified cytomegalovirus-associated TCR beta chains were confirmed in vitro to be specific for cytomegalovirus antigens. Most TCR sequences were seen in very few donors, while some public TCRs were found in many individuals. A later genetic analysis reported fewer N-insertions in productive TCRs among donors in an Asian-associated ancestry cluster than the roughly 720-donor mean. The presence/absence analyses assumed that sequencing depth was roughly uniform across donors, and that assumption may not be true. Because HLA typing was missing for some donors at each locus, association tests included only the typed subset. In an earlier analysis of about 540 of the donors, most TCR beta V segments were observed in productive rearrangements about 87% or about 30% of the time, broadly matching IMGT annotations. In a later genetic analysis, a missense DCLRE1C variant was associated with V-gene and J-gene trimming of TCR beta chains, and the association was replicated in an independent cohort.

The cohort was made up of approximately 700 healthy bone marrow donors. All cohort members were sampled while nominally healthy, although unrecorded immune exposures were likely present. The donor tested CMV seropositive, placing the donor among the approximately 310 seropositive members of the cohort. A peripheral blood sample was collected from each donor, and TCR beta sequencing was performed on peripheral blood mononuclear cells. Genomic DNA was extracted from the blood cell samples with the Qiagen DNeasy Blood Extraction Kit. Input material: PBMCs. The TCR originated in a young man in good health and CMV-seropositive.

The CDR3 has the sequence CASSLVYRGSSEQYF. The DNA is TGCGCCAGCAGCCTTGTCTACAGGGGATCGAGCGAGCAGTACTTC. This chain joins TRBV4-1 to TRBJ2-7, and 7 bases in between align with TRBD1. Based on the germline V gene, the CDR1 and CDR2 sequences are MGHRA and YSYEKL. After removal of 4 bases from V and 6 bases from J, the junction retains 12 bases not matched to a gene. Including the terminal cysteine and phenylalanine, the CDR3 comprises 15 residues. Only the CDR3 DNA stays, 45 bases, in frame from base 1.